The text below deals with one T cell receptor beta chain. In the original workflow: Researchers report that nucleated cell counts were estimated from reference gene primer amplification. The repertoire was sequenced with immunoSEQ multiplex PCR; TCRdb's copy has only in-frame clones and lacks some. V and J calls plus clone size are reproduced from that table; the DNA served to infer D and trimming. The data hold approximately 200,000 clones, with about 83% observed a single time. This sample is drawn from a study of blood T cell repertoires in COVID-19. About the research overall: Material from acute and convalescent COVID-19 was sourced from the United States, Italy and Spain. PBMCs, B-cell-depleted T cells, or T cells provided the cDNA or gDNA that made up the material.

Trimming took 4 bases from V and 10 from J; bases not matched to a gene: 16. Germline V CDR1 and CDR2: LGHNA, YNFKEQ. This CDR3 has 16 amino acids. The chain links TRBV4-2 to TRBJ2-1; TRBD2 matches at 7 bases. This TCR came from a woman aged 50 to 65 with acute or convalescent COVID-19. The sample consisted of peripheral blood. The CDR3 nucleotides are TGTGCCAGCAGCCCCGAGACAAGCGGGAACACACACGAGCAGTTCTTC. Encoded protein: CASSPETSGNTHEQFF.